This T cell receptor beta chain was sequenced for a study of PD-1 blockade in classical Hodgkin lymphoma. The V gene lost 3 bases and the J gene lost 3 bases, with 6 bases spanning the gap. The CDR3 spans 12 residues. Germline V gene lookup returns CDR1 SGHTA and CDR2 FQGNSA. Relapse was seen in all patients after autologous stem cell transplantation, and brentuximab vedotin exposure was variable. Best response was recorded as complete response, partial response or progressive disease. The protocol was immunoSEQ multiplex PCR, while the TCRdb copy is restricted to in-frame clones and leaves out a portion. Among 60,000 to 65,000 clones, approximately 89% were seen once, and the ten largest hold around 13%.

The specimen was peripheral blood mononuclear cells (PBMCs), collected at baseline. The receptor comes from a human donor with classical Hodgkin lymphoma. The V gene is TRBV7-2, the J gene TRBJ2-7, with a tentative D call TRBD2 (5 bases). Written as DNA, the CDR3 is TGTGCCAGCAGCTTCGCGGGCTACGAGCAGTACTTC. This gives the protein CASSFAGYEQYF.